These 9 T cell receptor beta chains were all obtained from the same sample, sequenced in a study of T cells after posttransplantation cyclophosphamide. Profiling relied on immunoSEQ multiplex PCR, and the TCRdb table lists in-frame clones only, not all of them. This table holds fewer than 60,000 clones, approximately 94% found once. The sequenced material came from PBMCs. The receptor source for this set is a woman in her 30s in good health and a related stem cell transplant donor.

The CDR3 loop is CASSPGGQGLNTGELFF. Written as DNA, the CDR3 is TGCGCCAGCAGCCCAGGGGGACAGGGGCTGAACACCGGGGAGCTGTTTTTT. This chain links TRBV4-1 with TRBJ2-2; 10 bases are shared with TRBD1. Trimming removed 4 bases from V and 1 base from J; junction bases left unmatched: 6. This CDR3 contains 17 residues. From germline, CDR1 is MGHRA and CDR2 YSYEKL.

This chain uses TRBV4-1 with TRBJ2-3, with TRBD1 as a possible D gene (6 bases). V was cut by 5 bases and J by 2 bases, with 14 bases left in between. The CDR3 is 15 residues long. CDR1 and CDR2 (germline): MGHRA, YSYEKL. CDR3 in amino acids: CASSSTGHLTDTQYF. Here the CDR3 DNA reads TGCGCCAGCAGCTCCACGGGACACCTCACAGATACGCAGTATTTT.

The chain employs TRBV9 and TRBJ2-3; perhaps TRBD1 as D (5 bases). V lost 4 bases and J 3 bases, leaving 6 bases between the germline ends. Germline CDR1 is SGDLS and CDR2 is YYNGEE. The CDR3 sequence is 12 residues long. As DNA, the CDR3 is TGTGCCAGCAGCCAGGGTACAGATACGCAGTATTTT. Translating it yields CASSQGTDTQYF.

Many counts were recorded for this clone. V usage is TRBV10-1 and J usage is TRBJ2-7; 10 bases are a match to TRBD2. Germline CDR1 WNHNN, CDR2 SYGVQD (reference sequence). Trimming cost V 3 bases and J 5 bases; bases outside gene matches: 7. The CDR3 sequence is 15 residues long. This chain's CDR3 is CASSDRTSGAHEQYF. In DNA form, the CDR3 reads TGCGCCAGCAGTGATAGAACTAGCGGGGCCCACGAGCAGTACTTC.

The chain has TRBV11-2 and TRBJ2-5, with 7 bases matching TRBD2. Germline V lookup: CDR1 SGHAT, CDR2 FQNNGV. The CDR3 covers 16 residues. With V trimmed by 7 bases and J by 1 base, 12 bases remained unmatched. The CDR3 sequence is CASTATRGKGQETQYF. For the CDR3, the DNA is TGTGCCAGCACCGCGACGCGGGGGAAAGGCCAAGAGACCCAGTACTTC.

V gene TRBV7-2 combines with J gene TRBJ1-1; tentative D call: TRBD1 (5 bases). V gave up 5 bases and J gave up 0 bases, with 10 bases separating them. The germline V gene encodes CDR1 SGHTA and CDR2 FQGNSA. This CDR3 spans 14 amino acids. Here the CDR3 reads CASSQGFMNTEAFF. In DNA form, the CDR3 reads TGTGCCAGCAGCCAGGGTTTTATGAACACTGAAGCTTTCTTT. The full variable domain, completed using reference TRBV7-2 and TRBJ1-1, is GAGVSQSPSNKVTEKGKDVELRCDPISGHTALYWYRQSLGQGLEFLIYFQGNSAPDKSGLPSDRFSAERTGGSVSTLTIQRTQQEDSAVYLCASSQGFMNTEAFFGQGTRLTVV.

This chain uses TRBV5-4 with TRBJ2-5, with 8 bases fitting TRBD2. The CDR3 contains 14 residues. With V trimmed by 1 base and J by 3 bases, 2 bases remained unmatched. Germline V gives CDR1 SGHNT, CDR2 YYREEE (reference sequence). The CDR3 nucleotides are TGTGCCAGCAGCTTGCCACTAGCGGAAGAGACCCAGTACTTC. As protein: CASSLPLAEETQYF.

For the CDR3, the DNA is TGTGCCAGCAGCTTTCCCGGGACAGGGACCAGTGGCTACACCTTC. This encodes CASSFPGTGTSGYTF. The gene calls are TRBV7-9 and TRBJ1-2; TRBD1 matches at 9 bases. This CDR3 spans 15 amino acids. Trimming at V came to 3 bases and at J to 7 bases, leaving 9 bases not matched to a gene. Germline V gives CDR1 SEHNR, CDR2 FQNEAQ (reference sequence).

This clone is medium-sized within its sample. The chain employs TRBV4-3 and TRBJ2-6; 9 nucleotides match TRBD1. V dropped 5 bases and J dropped 4; count of bases not matched to a gene: 6. Per the germline V gene, CDR1 is LGHNA and CDR2 is YSLEER. This CDR3 has 16 amino acids. In DNA, the CDR3 is TGCGCCAGCAGCGCCAGGACAGGGGCAGGGGCCAACGTCCTGACTTTC. It specifies CASSARTGAGANVLTF.